The 25 T cell receptor beta chains below all came from one sample that was sequenced in a study of metastatic and nonmetastatic thyroid tumors. Among the patients, none had received any treatment before thyroid surgery. With MiXCR, TCRdb reprocessed the PCR reads. The sample records some 19,000 clones, roughly 16% being singletons. Input material: blood. The receptor source for this set is a female donor with papillary thyroid cancer or a benign thyroid nodule (not recorded which). Some clones in this sample may be carry-over from other donors' samples.

This clone occurred many times. The CDR3 protein is CASSPLGSGRADTQYF. The CDR3 bases are TGTGCCAGCAGTCCGCTCGGTAGCGGGAGGGCAGATACGCAGTATTTT. The chain is built from TRBV2 and TRBJ2-3; 11 bases are shared with TRBD2. The trim removed 5 bases at V and 4 bases at J, leaving 8 bases unmatched. This CDR3 is 16 amino acids long. CDR1 and CDR2 (germline): SNHLY, FYNNEI.

J is TRBJ2-7 and V is TRBV6-1; 9 bases are a match to TRBD2. Germline trimming cut 6 bases from V and 2 bases from J; bases unmatched to any gene: 5. This CDR3 is 14 amino acids long. Germline V gives CDR1 MNHNS, CDR2 SASEGT. In DNA form, the CDR3 reads TGTGCCAGCAGGGGCGGGGGGGGGCCCTACGAGCAGTACTTC. Its translation: CASRGGGGPYEQYF.

This clone was picked up many times. The chain couples TRBV20-1 to TRBJ2-2; 8 bases agree with TRBD1. Germline assignment: CDR1 DFQATT and CDR2 SNEGSKA (reference sequence). J lost 6 bases, V lost 6 bases, and 3 bases had no gene match. The CDR3 length is 12 residues. The CDR3 DNA is TGCAGTGCAGTACAGGGGGCCGGGGAGCTGTTTTTT. As protein: CSAVQGAGELFF.

This clone was seen ten or more times. The V gene is TRBV7-8, the J gene TRBJ2-5; 10 bases match TRBD1. The CDR3 has 14 residues. Trimming removed 6 bases from V and 3 bases from J; junction bases left unmatched: 4. In germline, CDR1 is SGHVS, CDR2 FQNEAQ. The CDR3 DNA reads as TGTGCCAGCAGTTACGGGACAGGGGAAGAGACCCAGTACTTC. As protein: CASSYGTGEETQYF.

By its share, this clone is medium-sized. The chain has TRBV14 and TRBJ2-1; D remains unclear. V lost 3 bases, J lost 7 bases, and 13 bases lay in between. This CDR3 has 14 amino acids. The germline V gene has CDR1 SGHDN and CDR2 FVKESK. The CDR3 DNA reads as TGTGCCAGCAGCCAGGGTCTCATTGGGAATGAGCAGTTCTTC. Translating gives CASSQGLIGNEQFF.

The CDR3 is CSASTGQLEGGYTF. CDR3 coding DNA: TGCAGTGCTTCAACGGGACAGTTAGAAGGTGGCTACACCTTC. This chain joins TRBV20-1 and TRBJ1-2, with TRBD1 matching 7 bases. J was trimmed by 7 bases and V by 5 bases; bases with no gene match: 13. Germline CDR1 is DFQATT and CDR2 is SNEGSKA (reference sequence). The CDR3 has 14 residues.

This clone has ten or more counts. The rearrangement links TRBV19 to TRBJ2-7; 9 bases are a match to TRBD2. The trim removed 3 bases at V and 1 base at J, leaving 1 base unmatched. The CDR3 runs to 14 residues. Germline-derived CDR1 and CDR2 are LNHDA and SQIVND (reference sequence). The CDR3 sequence is CASSMTSGSYEQYF. In DNA form, the CDR3 reads TGTGCCAGTAGTATGACTAGCGGATCCTACGAGCAGTACTTC. The full variable domain, with the rest looked up from reference TRBV19 and TRBJ2-7, is DGGITQSPKYLFRKEGQNVTLSCEQNLNHDAMYWYRQDPGQGLRLIYYSQIVNDFQKGDIAEGYSVSREKKESFPLTVTSAQKNPTAFYLCASSMTSGSYEQYFGPGTRLTVT.

At least ten counts were recorded for this clone. The chain employs TRBV6-1 and TRBJ2-7, with D unresolved. The CDR3 spans 14 residues. V dropped 6 bases and J dropped 2 bases, with 14 bases sitting between them. Germline V gene sequence: CDR1 MNHNS, CDR2 SASEGT. The chain's CDR3 is CASRLWSSPYEQYF. CDR3 nucleotide sequence: TGTGCCAGCAGGCTTTGGTCCTCCCCCTACGAGCAGTACTTC.

This clone has just a few counts. V usage is TRBV24-1 and J usage is TRBJ1-6, with TRBD1 matching 9 bases. V lost 12 bases to trimming and J lost 8 bases; unmatched junction nucleotides: 16. CDR3 length equals 16 residues. CDR1 is KGHDR and CDR2 is SFDVKD in the germline V gene. The chain's CDR3 is CAPTNSPGQGYSPLHF. DNA of the CDR3: TGTGCCCCTACCAACAGTCCGGGACAGGGTTATTCACCCCTCCACTTT.

This clone was seen at least ten times. The chain combines TRBV5-1 with TRBJ2-2; the D gene could be TRBD1 or TRBD2 (5 bases each). This CDR3 has 15 amino acids. Germline V gives CDR1 SGHRS, CDR2 YFSETQ. V was trimmed by 4 bases and J by 7 bases, leaving 17 bases between them. Written as DNA, the CDR3 is TGCGCCAGCAGCCGACGGGACCCTCGGGACGGGGAGCTGTTTTTT. Translating it yields CASSRRDPRDGELFF.

This clone has at least ten counts. V and J are TRBV9 and TRBJ1-3, with no clear D. V was clipped by 3 bases and J by 6 bases, with 10 bases between them. This CDR3 is built from 13 residues. Germline V gene lookup returns CDR1 SGDLS and CDR2 YYNGEE. The CDR3 sequence: CASSGSLENTIYF. In DNA form, the CDR3 reads TGTGCCAGCAGCGGAAGTCTCGAAAACACCATATATTTT.

This clone has at least ten counts. The chain recombines TRBV18 with TRBJ2-1; 9 bases line up with TRBD2. The CDR3 is made up of 15 amino acids. Germline lookup yields CDR1 KGHSH and CDR2 LQKENI. J lost 2 bases, V lost 8 bases, and 7 bases had no gene match. This CDR3 reads CASAVAGGPYNEQFF. The CDR3 coding sequence is TGTGCCAGCGCTGTGGCGGGAGGGCCCTACAATGAGCAGTTCTTC.

This chain uses TRBV7-8 with TRBJ1-2, with D uncertain. V lost 2 bases to trimming and J lost 7 bases, with 17 bases between them. Germline V gives CDR1 SGHVS, CDR2 FQNEAQ. The CDR3 has 15 amino acids. The CDR3 loop reads CASSLMEASVGGYTF. The CDR3 DNA follows: TGTGCCAGCAGCTTAATGGAGGCTAGCGTGGGTGGCTACACCTTC.

This clone came up many times. This rearrangement joins TRBV29-1 to TRBJ2-5; TRBD2 matches at 8 bases. Germline V gives CDR1 SQVTM, CDR2 ANQGSEA. The CDR3 has 14 residues. V dropped 5 bases and J dropped 1; count of bases not matched to a gene: 6. The CDR3: CSVHLSGIQETQYF. The CDR3 bases are TGCAGCGTTCATCTTAGCGGGATCCAAGAGACCCAGTACTTC.

This clone turned up a few times. The chain recombines TRBV6-1 with TRBJ2-7; D remains unclear. This CDR3 spans 13 amino acids. Trimming left V 6 bases short and J 0 bases short, with 9 bases between. From germline, CDR1 is MNHNS and CDR2 SASEGT. CDR3 protein: CASRFGGSYEQYF. The CDR3, as DNA: TGTGCCAGCAGATTTGGCGGCTCCTACGAGCAGTACTTC.

This chain uses TRBV7-9 with TRBJ1-3, with unresolved D. Trimming left V 2 bases short and J 0 bases short, with 8 bases between. Looked up from germline, CDR1 is SEHNR and CDR2 is FQNEAQ (reference sequence). The CDR3 totals 15 residues. The CDR3 protein is CASSLSPGSGNTIYF. CDR3 bases: TGTGCCAGCAGCTTATCCCCGGGCTCTGGAAACACCATATATTTT.

At least ten counts were recorded for this clone. V usage is TRBV7-9 and J usage is TRBJ2-1; D is perhaps TRBD2 (6 bases). This CDR3 is built from 17 residues. Germline lookup yields CDR1 SEHNR and CDR2 FQNEAQ (reference sequence). V dropped 3 bases and J dropped 5 bases, with 20 bases sitting between them. DNA of the CDR3: TGTGCCAGCAGCTTGCGCGGTCGGCCTAGCGAAGACAATGAGCAGTTCTTC. It yields the protein CASSLRGRPSEDNEQFF.

This clone was seen many times. The V gene is TRBV7-9, the J gene TRBJ2-7; 13 positions agree with TRBD2. The CDR3 contains 14 residues. J gave up 6 bases and V 3 bases, and 2 bases lay outside the gene matches. Looked up from germline, CDR1 is SEHNR and CDR2 is FQNEAQ (reference sequence). The CDR3 DNA follows: TGTGCCAGCAGCTTCGGACTAGCGGGAGTCGAGCAGTACTTC. Translated: CASSFGLAGVEQYF.

This clone was recorded at least ten times. J is TRBJ1-1 and V is TRBV18, with a tentative D call TRBD1 (6 bases). V lost 3 bases and J lost 4, with 15 bases in between. From germline, CDR1 is KGHSH and CDR2 LQKENI. CDR3 size: 15 residues. Here the CDR3 DNA reads TGTGCCAGCTCACCTACTTCGTGGGGGGCCACTGAAGCTTTCTTT. This sequence encodes CASSPTSWGATEAFF.

A single count supports this clone. The chain has TRBV20-1 and TRBJ2-7; TRBD2 agrees at 7 bases. CDR1 and CDR2 (germline): DFQATT, SNEGSKA (reference sequence). The CDR3 covers 15 residues. Trimming removed 4 bases from V and 0 bases from J; junction bases left unmatched: 9. CDR3 sequence (DNA): TGCAGTGCTAAGGACACGGGAGGTATCTCCTACGAGCAGTACTTC. This gives the protein CSAKDTGGISYEQYF.

This clone showed up many times. The V gene is TRBV7-2, the J gene TRBJ1-4, with 8 bases lining up with TRBD1. V lost 6 bases to trimming and J lost 3 bases; unmatched junction nucleotides: 3. Germline CDR1 SGHTA, CDR2 FQGNSA. The CDR3 has 14 amino acids. The CDR3 region is CASRRQGSNEKLFF. CDR3 DNA: TGTGCCAGCAGGAGACAGGGGTCTAATGAAAAACTGTTTTTT.

This clone was observed at least ten times. This chain connects TRBV12-3 or TRBV12-4 to TRBJ2-2; 9 nucleotides agree with TRBD1. Trimming removed 6 bases from V and 6 bases from J; junction bases left unmatched: 5. This CDR3 contains 14 residues. The CDR3 DNA follows: TGTGCCAGCAGCCGACAGGGGGGCCCCGGGGAGCTGTTTTTT. Its protein product is CASSRQGGPGELFF.

This clone came up many times. The V and J genes are TRBV24-1 and TRBJ2-2; 8 bases line up with TRBD1. After removal of 9 bases from V and 6 bases from J, the junction contained 11 bases not matched to a gene. CDR1 is KGHDR and CDR2 is SFDVKD in the germline V gene. The CDR3 loop spans 15 amino acids. The CDR3 protein is CATAQTGEISGELFF. CDR3 bases: TGTGCCACCGCCCAGACAGGGGAGATATCCGGGGAGCTGTTTTTT.

In this sample, this clone turned up a few times. This sequence joins TRBV28 and TRBJ2-7, with D possibly TRBD2 on 7 matching bases. The CDR3 runs to 14 residues. CDR1 and CDR2 (germline): MDHEN, SYDVKM. Trimming took 5 bases from V and 3 from J, leaving 14 bases between them. DNA of the CDR3: TGTGCCAGCAGTCCTGGGGGGGGCGTCTACGAGCAGTACTTC. This gives the protein CASSPGGGVYEQYF.

This clone was seen repeatedly, ten times or more. The chain carries TRBV28 and TRBJ2-6, with D hard to call. The germline V gene encodes CDR1 MDHEN and CDR2 SYDVKM. The CDR3 spans 18 residues. With 1 base removed from V and 4 bases from J, the gap between germline ends came to 17 bases. Here the CDR3 reads CASSLLALEGRGANVLTF. The CDR3 coding sequence is TGTGCCAGCAGTTTATTGGCACTGGAAGGTCGCGGGGCCAACGTCCTGACTTTC.